The clone carrying this TCR beta chain occurred once. The V gene lost 3 bases and the J gene lost 4 bases, with 18 bases spanning the gap. CDR3 length: 16 amino acids. Germline-derived CDR1 and CDR2 are LNHNV and YYDKDF (reference sequence). The sample is drawn from a study of control samples from healthy donors and cancer patients. Profiled with immunoSEQ multiplex PCR; TCRdb holds only in-frame clones, not every one. The sample lists about 29,000 clones; around nine tenths were seen once. The specimen was formalin-fixed, paraffin-embedded tissue. The chain uses TRBV15 and TRBJ2-5; TRBD2 is a possible D gene (6 bases). The TCR comes from a female donor with melanoma. CDR3 sequence reads: CATSRGRRWWGETQYF. Here the CDR3 DNA reads TGTGCCACCAGCAGGGGGAGGAGGTGGTGGGGAGAGACCCAGTACTTC. The full variable domain, its missing parts supplied by reference TRBV15 and TRBJ2-5, is DAMVIQNPRYQVTQFGKPVTLSCSQTLNHNVMYWYQQKSSQAPKLLFHYYDKDFNNEADTPDNFQSRRPNTSFCFLDIRSPGLGDTAMYLCATSRGRRWWGETQYFGPGTRLLVL.